This entry lists 18 T cell receptor beta chains sequenced from one sample in a study of graft-versus-host responses after intestinal transplantation. TCRdb's table, derived via immunoSEQ multiplex PCR, lists solely in-frame clones and lacks some. Of about 120,000 clones in the sample, 90% were seen once. These receptors' antigens are unknown. This specimen consisted of unstimulated CD4+ T cells sorted from spleen or lymph node cells, obtained before intestinal transplant. Source of these receptors: a human donor who received an intestinal transplant.

J is TRBJ1-6 and V is TRBV7-6; 7 positions match TRBD1. The CDR3 is 20 residues long. Trimming at V came to 2 bases and at J to 0 bases, leaving 13 bases not matched to a gene. Germline-derived CDR1 and CDR2 are SGHVS and FNYEAQ. Here the CDR3 DNA reads TGTGCCAGCAGCTTAATGGCTCAAGGGGGCCAGAGCTCCTATAATTCACCCCTCCACTTT. Amino acids: CASSLMAQGGQSSYNSPLHF.

The V call is TRBV30, the J call TRBJ1-2; the match to TRBD1 covers 7 bases. The CDR3 runs 12 residues. V trimming: 3 bases; J trimming: 7 bases; junction bases outside the gene matches: 5. The germline V gene has CDR1 GTSNPN and CDR2 SVGIG (reference sequence). The CDR3 sequence: CAWRSTGVGYTF. The CDR3 coding sequence is TGTGCCTGGAGAAGCACAGGGGTTGGCTACACCTTC.

The V and J genes are TRBV19 and TRBJ2-7, with 11 bases that match TRBD2. V lost 4 bases and J lost 3; bases outside the gene matches: 5. CDR3 length equals 15 residues. Germline V lookup: CDR1 LNHDA, CDR2 SQIVND (reference sequence). The chain's CDR3 is CASSTLAGGLYEQYF. CDR3 bases: TGTGCCAGTAGTACCCTAGCGGGGGGACTCTACGAGCAGTACTTC.

In its sample, this clone was seen a few times. The chain couples TRBV6-6 to TRBJ1-1, with no clear D. This CDR3 comprises 14 residues. The V end was cut by 2 bases, the J end by 2 bases, with 9 bases between. Germline-derived CDR1 and CDR2 are MNHNY and SVGAGI (reference sequence). CDR3 residues: CASSYLLGNTEAFF. The CDR3 DNA sequence: TGTGCCAGCAGTTACCTTCTAGGCAACACTGAAGCTTTCTTT.

The rearrangement links TRBV5-1 to TRBJ2-2; D is unresolved. This CDR3 contains 14 residues. Trimming took off 4 bases at V and 0 bases at J, with 7 bases between the two ends. The germline V gene has CDR1 SGHRS and CDR2 YFSETQ. The CDR3 coding sequence is TGCGCCAGCAGCACAGATCCGAACACCGGGGAGCTGTTTTTT. This sequence encodes CASSTDPNTGELFF.

The CDR3 nucleotides are TGTGCCAGCAGCAAAACAGCGGGGGGCCCCTTTAAAGGAGAGCAGTTCTTC. Its translation is CASSKTAGGPFKGEQFF. This chain joins TRBV21-1 and TRBJ2-1; TRBD2 is taken as the D call from the table, unchecked against the DNA. TRBV21-1 is a documented pseudogene. There are 17 residues in the CDR3.

This clone was detected only once. The V call is TRBV12-5, the J call TRBJ1-1; 7 nucleotides align to TRBD1. The germline V gene has CDR1 LGHNT and CDR2 FRNRAP. The CDR3 contains 14 residues. The ends lost 7 bases at V and 1 base at J; junction bases unmatched: 6. This chain's CDR3 is CASDPTGTNTEAFF. In DNA, the CDR3 is TGTGCTAGTGACCCGACAGGGACGAACACTGAAGCTTTCTTT.

The V gene is TRBV12-2, the J gene TRBJ2-7; the table's TRBD2 call for D was not verified on the DNA. TRBV12-2 is tagged as a pseudogene. The CDR3 spans 17 residues. CDR3 coding DNA: TGTGCAAGTCGCTTAGGGCCCCTGGGAGGAAGGGTCTACGAGCAGTACTTC. Protein product: CASRLGPLGGRVYEQYF.

Only one count was recorded for this clone. The rearrangement joins TRBV11-2 to TRBJ2-2; D is ambiguous. V was cut by 4 bases and J by 6 bases, with 9 bases left in between. The CDR3 has 13 residues. The germline V gene has CDR1 SGHAT and CDR2 FQNNGV. The CDR3 DNA reads as TGTGCCAGCAGCTCACTATGGGCCGGGGAGCTGTTTTTT. It translates to CASSSLWAGELFF.

Comments on this clone: Other DNA variants within this sample encode the same CDR3. CDR3 sequence: CASSGQGNTEAFF. CDR3 bases: TGTGCCAGCAGCGGACAGGGTAACACTGAAGCTTTCTTT. J is TRBJ1-1 and V is TRBV2, with 8 positions matching TRBD1. CDR3 length equals 13 residues. With 6 bases clipped from V and 2 bases from J, the junction kept 2 bases outside the gene matches. Germline V gene data show CDR1 as SNHLY and CDR2 as FYNNEI.

The chain is built from TRBV11-3 and TRBJ2-1; 11 bases fit TRBD2. The germline gives CDR1 SGHNT, CDR2 YENEEA. V lost 5 bases to trimming and J lost 6 bases; unmatched junction nucleotides: 6. The CDR3 contains 15 residues. CDR3 sequence: CASSRTSGSPNEQFF. In DNA, the CDR3 is TGTGCCAGCAGCCGTACTAGCGGGAGTCCCAATGAGCAGTTCTTC. The complete variable domain, with remaining parts taken from reference TRBV11-3 and TRBJ2-1, reads EAGVVQSPRYKIIEKKQPVAFWCNPISGHNTLYWYLQNLGQGPELLIRYENEEAVDDSQLPKDRFSAERLKGVDSTLKIQPAELGDSAVYLCASSRTSGSPNEQFFGPGTRLTVL.

This chain connects TRBV15 to TRBJ2-7; 7 nucleotides align to TRBD1. The CDR3 totals 14 residues. Germline V gives CDR1 LNHNV, CDR2 YYDKDF (reference sequence). The V and J ends lost 3 bases and 1 base, in that order; junction bases with no gene match: 3. The CDR3 DNA reads as TGTGCCACCAGCAGGGGGGACAGTTCCTACGAGCAGTACTTC. It codes for CATSRGDSSYEQYF.

The rearrangement links TRBV7-9 to TRBJ1-5, with 9 bases aligning to TRBD1. Germline-derived CDR1 and CDR2 are SEHNR and FQNEAQ (reference sequence). The ends lost 5 bases at V and 9 bases at J; junction bases unmatched: 8. CDR3 size: 14 residues. The CDR3 here is CASSPGQGWGPQHF. CDR3 sequence (DNA): TGTGCCAGCAGCCCGGGACAGGGATGGGGGCCCCAGCATTTT.

The J gene is TRBJ2-5, the V gene TRBV5-1, with 12 bases identical to TRBD2. Germline loops: CDR1 SGHRS, CDR2 YFSETQ. The CDR3 consists of 17 residues. V shed 0 bases and J 3 bases; nucleotides not matched to a gene: 6. This CDR3 reads CASSLGHRLAGEETQYF. CDR3 sequence (DNA): TGCGCCAGCAGCTTGGGCCACCGACTAGCGGGGGAAGAGACCCAGTACTTC.

The J gene is TRBJ1-2, the V gene TRBV27; no reliable D call. The V end lost 8 bases, the J end lost 4 bases, and 23 bases lay between the germline ends. The germline V gene encodes CDR1 MNHEY and CDR2 SMNVEV (reference sequence). CDR3 length: 16 residues. The CDR3 protein is CASVRSGPGNIYGYTF. CDR3 sequence (DNA): TGTGCCAGCGTTCGGAGTGGACCGGGAAACATCTATGGCTACACCTTC.

This chain connects TRBV4-1 to TRBJ2-7; TRBD1 aligns across 7 bases. CDR1 and CDR2 from the germline V gene are MGHRA and YSYEKL. After removal of 4 bases from V and 5 bases from J, the junction contained 5 bases not matched to a gene. The CDR3 is 13 amino acids. The CDR3 is CASSRITGDEQYF. In DNA, the CDR3 is TGCGCCAGCAGCCGTATTACAGGGGACGAGCAGTACTTC.

The V and J genes are TRBV6-6 and TRBJ1-4; tentative D call: TRBD1 (5 bases). Deletions cut 5 bases from V and 8 bases from J, with 18 bases between. Germline V gives CDR1 MNHNY, CDR2 SVGAGI (reference sequence). This CDR3 has 15 residues. The CDR3 reads CASSPQGGVGEKLFF. CDR3 nucleotides: TGTGCCAGCAGTCCCCAGGGAGGGGTGGGGGAAAAACTGTTTTTT.

This clone was observed a few times. The CDR3: CASSIGTSNTEAFF. CDR3 sequence (DNA): TGTGCCAGCAGTATCGGGACTTCGAACACTGAAGCTTTCTTT. The genes are TRBV27 and TRBJ1-1, with a tentative D call TRBD1 (5 bases). V lost 5 bases, J lost 1 base, and 11 bases lay in between. Germline V gives CDR1 MNHEY, CDR2 SMNVEV (reference sequence). The CDR3 totals 14 residues.